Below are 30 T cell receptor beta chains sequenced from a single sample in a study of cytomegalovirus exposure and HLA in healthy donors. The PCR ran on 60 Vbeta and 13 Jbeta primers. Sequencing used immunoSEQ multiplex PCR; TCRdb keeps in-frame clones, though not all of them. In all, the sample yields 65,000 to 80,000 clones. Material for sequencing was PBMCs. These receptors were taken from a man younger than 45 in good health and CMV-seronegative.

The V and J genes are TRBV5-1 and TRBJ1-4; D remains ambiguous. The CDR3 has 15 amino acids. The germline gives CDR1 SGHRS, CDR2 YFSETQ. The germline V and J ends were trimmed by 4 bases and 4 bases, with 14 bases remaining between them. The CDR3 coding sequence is TGCGCCAGCAGCCTGGGTTCAGGTCTTAATGAAAAACTGTTTTTT. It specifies CASSLGSGLNEKLFF.

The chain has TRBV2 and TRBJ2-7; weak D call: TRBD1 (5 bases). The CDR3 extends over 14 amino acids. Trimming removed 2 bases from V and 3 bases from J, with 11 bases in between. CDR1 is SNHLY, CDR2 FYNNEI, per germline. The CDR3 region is CASSEQGKFYEQYF. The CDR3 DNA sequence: TGTGCCAGCAGTGAACAGGGAAAGTTCTACGAGCAGTACTTC. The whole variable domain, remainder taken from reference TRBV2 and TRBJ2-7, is EPEVTQTPSHQVTQMGQEVILRCVPISNHLYFYWYRQILGQKVEFLVSFYNNEISEKSEIFDDQFSVERPDGSNFTLKIRSTKLEDSAMYFCASSEQGKFYEQYFGPGTRLTVT.

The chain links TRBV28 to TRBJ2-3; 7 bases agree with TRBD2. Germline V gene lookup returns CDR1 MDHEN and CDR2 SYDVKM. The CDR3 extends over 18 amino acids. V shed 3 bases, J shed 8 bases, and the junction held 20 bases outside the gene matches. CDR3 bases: TGTGCCAGCAGTTTCCCTCCTCGCGTAGCGGGTTACATTGGTACGCAGTATTTT. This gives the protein CASSFPPRVAGYIGTQYF.

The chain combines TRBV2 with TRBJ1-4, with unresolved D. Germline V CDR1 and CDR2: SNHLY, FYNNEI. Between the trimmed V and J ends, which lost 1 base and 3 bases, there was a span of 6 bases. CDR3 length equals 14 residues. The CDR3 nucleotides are TGTGCCAGCAGTGAAGTGGAGTCTAATGAAAAACTGTTTTTT. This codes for CASSEVESNEKLFF.

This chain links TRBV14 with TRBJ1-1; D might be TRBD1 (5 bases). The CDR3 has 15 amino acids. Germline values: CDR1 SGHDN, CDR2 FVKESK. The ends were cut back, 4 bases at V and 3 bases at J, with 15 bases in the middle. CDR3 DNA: TGTGCCAGCAGCCGCGGGGGAGGCAAGCACACTGAAGCTTTCTTT. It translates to CASSRGGGKHTEAFF.

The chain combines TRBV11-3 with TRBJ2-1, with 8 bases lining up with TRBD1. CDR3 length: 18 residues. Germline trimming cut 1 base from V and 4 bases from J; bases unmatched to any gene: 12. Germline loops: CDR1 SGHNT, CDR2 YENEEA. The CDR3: CASSLVLDWTGMYNEQFF. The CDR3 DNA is TGTGCCAGCAGCTTAGTTCTGGATTGGACAGGGATGTACAATGAGCAGTTCTTC.

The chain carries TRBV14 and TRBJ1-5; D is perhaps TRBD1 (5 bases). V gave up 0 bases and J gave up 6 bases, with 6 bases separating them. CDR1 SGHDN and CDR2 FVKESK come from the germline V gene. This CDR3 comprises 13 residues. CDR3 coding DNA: TGTGCCAGCAGCCAAGACAGGGCTCAGCCCCAGCATTTT. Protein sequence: CASSQDRAQPQHF.

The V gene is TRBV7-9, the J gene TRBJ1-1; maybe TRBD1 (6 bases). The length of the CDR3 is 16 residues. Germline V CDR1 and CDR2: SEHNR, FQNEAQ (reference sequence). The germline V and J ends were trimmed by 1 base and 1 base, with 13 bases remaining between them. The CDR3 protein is CASSLDGRGRNTEAFF. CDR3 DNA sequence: TGTGCCAGCAGCTTAGACGGCAGGGGAAGGAACACTGAAGCTTTCTTT.

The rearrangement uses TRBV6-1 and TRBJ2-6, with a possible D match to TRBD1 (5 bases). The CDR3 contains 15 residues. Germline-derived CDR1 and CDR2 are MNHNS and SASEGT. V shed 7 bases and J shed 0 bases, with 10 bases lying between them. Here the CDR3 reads CASTTTDSGANVLTF. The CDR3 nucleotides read TGTGCCAGCACCACGACAGACTCTGGGGCCAACGTCCTGACTTTC.

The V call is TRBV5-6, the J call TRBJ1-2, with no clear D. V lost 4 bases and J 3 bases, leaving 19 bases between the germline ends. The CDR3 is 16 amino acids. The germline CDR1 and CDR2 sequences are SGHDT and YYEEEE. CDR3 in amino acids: CASSPHSWLGDYGYTF. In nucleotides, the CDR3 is TGTGCCAGCAGCCCGCATAGCTGGCTGGGTGACTATGGCTACACCTTC.

CDR3 nucleotide sequence: TGTGCCAGCAGCTTGGGGACAGTAGAGACCCAGTACTTC. It specifies CASSLGTVETQYF. V gene TRBV5-6 combines with J gene TRBJ2-5, with D possibly being TRBD1 (6 bases). V dropped 0 bases and J dropped 4 bases, with 7 bases sitting between them. The CDR3 runs 13 residues. Germline V gene data show CDR1 as SGHDT and CDR2 as YYEEEE. The entire variable domain, with the rest obtained from reference TRBV5-6 and TRBJ2-5, is as follows: DAGVTQSPTHLIKTRGQQVTLRCSPKSGHDTVSWYQQALGQGPQFIFQYYEEEERQRGNFPDRFSGHQFPNYSSELNVNALLLGDSALYLCASSLGTVETQYFGPGTRLLVL.

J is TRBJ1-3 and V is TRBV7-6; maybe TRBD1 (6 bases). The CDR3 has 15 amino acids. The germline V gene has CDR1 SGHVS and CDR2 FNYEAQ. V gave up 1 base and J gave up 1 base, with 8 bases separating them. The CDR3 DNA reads TGTGCCAGCAGCTTAGAGGGGGGGTCTGGAAACACCATATATTTT. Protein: CASSLEGGSGNTIYF. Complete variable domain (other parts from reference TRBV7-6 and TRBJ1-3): GAGVSQSPRYKVTKRGQDVALRCDPISGHVSLYWYRQALGQGPEFLTYFNYEAQQDKSGLPNDRFSAERPEGSISTLTIQRTEQRDSAMYRCASSLEGGSGNTIYFGEGSWLTVV.

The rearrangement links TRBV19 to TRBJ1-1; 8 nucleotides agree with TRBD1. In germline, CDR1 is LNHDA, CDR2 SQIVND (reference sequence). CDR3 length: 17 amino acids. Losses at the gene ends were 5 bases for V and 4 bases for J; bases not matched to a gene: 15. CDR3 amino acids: CASSLRHNRGWVTEAFF. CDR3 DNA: TGTGCCAGTAGTCTCCGACACAACAGGGGGTGGGTCACTGAAGCTTTCTTT.

The CDR3 region is CASSRATGGHGYTF. CDR3 coding DNA: TGCGCCAGCAGCCGGGCTACAGGGGGCCATGGCTACACCTTC. J is TRBJ1-2 and V is TRBV4-3; TRBD1 agrees at 9 bases. The germline gives CDR1 LGHNA, CDR2 YSLEER. The CDR3 runs to 14 residues. V gave up 4 bases and J gave up 6 bases; unmatched junction bases: 6.

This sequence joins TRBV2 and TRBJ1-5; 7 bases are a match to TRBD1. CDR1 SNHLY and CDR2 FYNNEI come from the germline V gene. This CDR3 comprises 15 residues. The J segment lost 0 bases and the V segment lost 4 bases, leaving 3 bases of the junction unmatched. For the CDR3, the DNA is TGTGCCAGCAGTGGGGACAGCCATAGCAATCAGCCCCAGCATTTT. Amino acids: CASSGDSHSNQPQHF.

The CDR3 region is CASSFLAGGGETDTQYF. CDR3 nucleotide sequence: TGCGCCAGCAGCTTCCTAGCGGGGGGTGGTGAAACAGATACGCAGTATTTT. The chain recombines TRBV5-1 with TRBJ2-3; 11 bases fit TRBD2. This CDR3 contains 17 residues. Germline-derived CDR1 and CDR2 are SGHRS and YFSETQ. J lost 3 bases, V lost 2 bases, and 8 bases had no gene match.

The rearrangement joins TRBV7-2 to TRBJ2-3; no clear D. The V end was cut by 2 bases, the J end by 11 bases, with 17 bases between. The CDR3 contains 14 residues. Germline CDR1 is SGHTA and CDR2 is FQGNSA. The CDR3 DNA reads TGTGCCAGCAGCTTATCTACTCTCCGATCCGGGCAGTATTTT. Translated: CASSLSTLRSGQYF. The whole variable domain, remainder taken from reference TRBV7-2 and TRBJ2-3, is GAGVSQSPSNKVTEKGKDVELRCDPISGHTALYWYRQSLGQGLEFLIYFQGNSAPDKSGLPSDRFSAERTGGSVSTLTIQRTQQEDSAVYLCASSLSTLRSGQYFGPGTRLTVL.

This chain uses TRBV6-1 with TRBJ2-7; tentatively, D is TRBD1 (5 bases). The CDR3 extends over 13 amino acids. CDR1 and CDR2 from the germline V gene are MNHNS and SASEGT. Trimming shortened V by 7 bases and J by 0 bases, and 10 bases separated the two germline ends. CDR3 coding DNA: TGTGCCAGCAATATGGACAACTCCTACGAGCAGTACTTC. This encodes CASNMDNSYEQYF.

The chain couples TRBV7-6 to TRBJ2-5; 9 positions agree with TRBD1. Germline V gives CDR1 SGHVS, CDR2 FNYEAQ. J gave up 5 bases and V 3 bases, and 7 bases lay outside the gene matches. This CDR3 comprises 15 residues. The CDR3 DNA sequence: TGTGCCAGCAGCTTTTGGGGACAGGGAAGGGAGACCCAGTACTTC. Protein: CASSFWGQGRETQYF.

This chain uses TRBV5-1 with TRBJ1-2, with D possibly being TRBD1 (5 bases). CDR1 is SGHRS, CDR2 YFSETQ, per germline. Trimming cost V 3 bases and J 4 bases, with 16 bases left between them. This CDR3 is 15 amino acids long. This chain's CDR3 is CASSSGGTGGYGYTF. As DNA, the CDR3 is TGCGCCAGCAGCTCCGGGGGGACGGGGGGCTATGGCTACACCTTC.

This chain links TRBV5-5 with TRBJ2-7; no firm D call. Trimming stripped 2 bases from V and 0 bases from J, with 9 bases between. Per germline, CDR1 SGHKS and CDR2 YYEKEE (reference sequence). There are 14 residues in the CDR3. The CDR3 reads CASSFPPFSYEQYF. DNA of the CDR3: TGTGCCAGCAGCTTTCCCCCATTCTCCTACGAGCAGTACTTC.

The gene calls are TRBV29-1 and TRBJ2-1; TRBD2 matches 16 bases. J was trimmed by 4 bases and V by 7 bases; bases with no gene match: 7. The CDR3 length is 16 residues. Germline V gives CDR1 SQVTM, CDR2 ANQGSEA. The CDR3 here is CSAAGTSGGVYNEQFF. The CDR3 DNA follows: TGCAGCGCCGCCGGGACTAGCGGGGGGGTATACAATGAGCAGTTCTTC.

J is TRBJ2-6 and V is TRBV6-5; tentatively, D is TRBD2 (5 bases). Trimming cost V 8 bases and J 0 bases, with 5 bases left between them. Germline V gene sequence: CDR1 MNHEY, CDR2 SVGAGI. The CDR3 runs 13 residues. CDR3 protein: CASRGSGANVLTF. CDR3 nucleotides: TGTGCCAGCCGGGGCTCTGGGGCCAACGTCCTGACTTTC.

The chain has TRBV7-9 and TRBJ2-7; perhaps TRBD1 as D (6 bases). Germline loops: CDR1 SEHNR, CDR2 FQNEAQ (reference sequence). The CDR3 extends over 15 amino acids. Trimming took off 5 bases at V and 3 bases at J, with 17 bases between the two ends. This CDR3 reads CASSPQGGGNYEQYF. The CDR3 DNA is TGTGCCAGCAGCCCACAGGGTGGGGGAAACTACGAGCAGTACTTC. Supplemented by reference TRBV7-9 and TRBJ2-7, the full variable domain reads DTGVSQNPRHKITKRGQNVTFRCDPISEHNRLYWYRQTLGQGPEFLTYFQNEAQLEKSRLLSDRFSAERPKGSFSTLEIQRTEQGDSAMYLCASSPQGGGNYEQYFGPGTRLTVT.

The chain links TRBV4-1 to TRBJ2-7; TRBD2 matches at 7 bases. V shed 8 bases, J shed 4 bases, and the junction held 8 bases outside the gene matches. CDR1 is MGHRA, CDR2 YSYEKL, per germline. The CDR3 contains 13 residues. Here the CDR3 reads CASPGGKYYEQYF. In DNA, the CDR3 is TGCGCCAGCCCGGGAGGCAAATATTACGAGCAGTACTTC.

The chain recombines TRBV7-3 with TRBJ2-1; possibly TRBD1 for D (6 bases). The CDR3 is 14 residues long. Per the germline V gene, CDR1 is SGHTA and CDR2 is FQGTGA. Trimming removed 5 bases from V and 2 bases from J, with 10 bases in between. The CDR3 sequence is CASSEGHPYNEQFF. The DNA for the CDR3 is TGTGCCAGCAGCGAGGGACACCCCTACAATGAGCAGTTCTTC.

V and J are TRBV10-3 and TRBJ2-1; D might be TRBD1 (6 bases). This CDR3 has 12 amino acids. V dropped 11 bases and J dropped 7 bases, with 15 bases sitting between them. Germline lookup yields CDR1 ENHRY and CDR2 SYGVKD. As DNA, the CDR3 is TGTGCCGTCGGACAGACGGGAAATGAGCAGTTCTTC. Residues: CAVGQTGNEQFF.

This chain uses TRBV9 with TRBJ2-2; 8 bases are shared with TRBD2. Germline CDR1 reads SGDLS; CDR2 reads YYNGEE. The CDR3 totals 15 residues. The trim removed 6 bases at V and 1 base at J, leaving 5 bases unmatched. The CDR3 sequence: CASTGGAMNTGELFF. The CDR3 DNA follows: TGTGCCAGCACGGGGGGGGCCATGAACACCGGGGAGCTGTTTTTT.

The CDR3 loop reads CASSLGVSGSVQETQYF. CDR3 sequence (DNA): TGTGCCAGCAGCTTAGGGGTTAGCGGGAGCGTACAAGAGACCCAGTACTTC. J is TRBJ2-5 and V is TRBV7-3, with 9 nucleotides matching TRBD2. CDR3 size: 17 residues. Germline CDR1 reads SGHTA; CDR2 reads FQGTGA. Unmatched junction bases numbered 9, after V lost 2 bases and J lost 2 bases.

The CDR3 nucleotides are TGTGCCACCAGCAGAGACTACCCCTACGAGCAGTACTTC. Protein sequence: CATSRDYPYEQYF. V and J are TRBV15 and TRBJ2-7; D is uncertain. The CDR3 loop spans 13 amino acids. V was cut by 0 bases and J by 2 bases, with 5 bases left in between. Germline V CDR1 and CDR2: LNHNV, YYDKDF (reference sequence).